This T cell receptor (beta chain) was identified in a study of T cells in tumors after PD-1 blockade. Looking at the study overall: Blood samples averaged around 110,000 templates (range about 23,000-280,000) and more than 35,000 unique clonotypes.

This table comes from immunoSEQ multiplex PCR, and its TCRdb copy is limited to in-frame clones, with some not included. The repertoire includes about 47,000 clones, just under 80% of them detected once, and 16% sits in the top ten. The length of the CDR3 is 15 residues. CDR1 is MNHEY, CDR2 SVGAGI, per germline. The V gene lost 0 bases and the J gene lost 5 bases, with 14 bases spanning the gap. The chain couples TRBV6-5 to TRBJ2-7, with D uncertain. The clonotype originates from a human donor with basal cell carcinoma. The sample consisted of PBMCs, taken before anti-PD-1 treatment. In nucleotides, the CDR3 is TGTGCCAGCAGTTACTCTGAGGAGTGGTCGCACGAGCAGTACTTC. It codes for CASSYSEEWSHEQYF.